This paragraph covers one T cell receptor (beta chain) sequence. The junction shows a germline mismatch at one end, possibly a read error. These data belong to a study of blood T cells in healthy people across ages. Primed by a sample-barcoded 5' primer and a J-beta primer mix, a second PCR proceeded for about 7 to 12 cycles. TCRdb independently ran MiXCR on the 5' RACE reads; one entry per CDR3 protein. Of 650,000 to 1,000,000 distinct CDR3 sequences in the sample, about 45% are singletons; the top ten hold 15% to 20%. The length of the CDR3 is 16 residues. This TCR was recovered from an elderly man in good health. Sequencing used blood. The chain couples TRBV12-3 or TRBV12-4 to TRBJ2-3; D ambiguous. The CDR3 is CASTLCTRGRADAQYF. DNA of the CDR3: TGTGCCAGCACCCTCTGTACCAGAGGTAGAGCAGATGCGCAGTATTTT.